This T cell receptor beta chain was observed in a study of tumor-infiltrating lymphocytes in primary liver carcinoma. Across the whole study: Ranging in age from 30 to 69 years, the patients were men and women.

This CDR3 is built from 19 residues. From germline, CDR1 is SGHDT and CDR2 YYEEEE. TCR beta cDNA came from about 0.55 ug total RNA, primed with a constant-region primer. Three nested multiplex PCR rounds of slightly modified ARM-PCR generated TCR beta libraries. In the first two PCR rounds, TRBV1-TRBV30 forward primers were paired with a C-beta reverse primer, and each round lasted about 9 cycles. TCRdb ran MiXCR on the multiplex PCR reads and lists one entry per CDR3 protein. Counted here are some 46,000 distinct CDR3 sequences, around 80% occurring once; the ten biggest clones make up 35% to 45%. This clonotype appeared once. Germline is not matched at one junction end, which may reflect a read error. It was from 20-30 mg of unsorted bulk tissue that RNA and DNA were co-extracted.

Source material: tumor-adjacent normal liver tissue. The V call is TRBV5-6, the J call TRBJ2-2; 9 bases match TRBD1. The receptor was derived from a woman in her twenties or thirties with primary liver carcinoma and hepatitis B virus infection. The CDR3 DNA sequence: TGTGCTAGCAGCTTACCGGACAGGGGAAGATCCTCGGACACCGGGGAGCTGTTTTTT. Its protein product is CASSLPDRGRSSDTGELFF.